These T cell receptor beta chains were read from a single sample in a study of vaccination effects on CD4 cells after COVID-19. These receptors have no identified antigens. The repertoire was sequenced with immunoSEQ multiplex PCR; TCRdb's copy has only in-frame clones and lacks some. Of roughly 41,000 clones detected, about 74% appear once; the ten largest clones hold more than 12%. The specimen comprised CD4+ T cells from PBMCs cultured with HCoV-OC43 spike peptides, sampled after COVID-19 vaccination. Every receptor here comes from a human donor who received a COVID-19 vaccine. Each CDR3 is given with its conserved first and last residue. Fields, in order: V gene, clone size, D gene, J gene, CDR3 protein, CDR3 DNA. A D gene is named only where the DNA matches it firmly. The size entry is marked missing in some rows and otherwise reads once, few, many or a size class.

V gene: TRBV6-5
clone size: .
D gene: TRBD1
J gene: TRBJ1-5
CDR3 protein: CASSHRDRSNQPQHF
CDR3 DNA: TGTGCCAGCAGCCACCGGGACAGGTCGAATCAGCCCCAGCATTTT

V gene: TRBV7-9
clone size: .
D gene: TRBD2
J gene: TRBJ2-7
CDR3 protein: CASSEGTSGMYEQYF
CDR3 DNA: TGTGCCAGCAGCGAAGGGACTAGCGGGATGTACGAGCAGTACTTC

V gene: TRBV18
clone size: .
D gene: .
J gene: TRBJ1-2
CDR3 protein: CASSPATENGYTF
CDR3 DNA: TGTGCCAGCTCACCTGCGACAGAGAATGGCTACACCTTC

V gene: TRBV2
clone size: once
D gene: TRBD1
J gene: TRBJ1-5
CDR3 protein: CASRQTGVGNQPQHF
CDR3 DNA: TGTGCCAGCAGACAGACAGGGGTGGGCAATCAGCCCCAGCATTTT

V gene: TRBV11-2
clone size: .
D gene: .
J gene: TRBJ1-6
CDR3 protein: CASSYQSGTPPLHF
CDR3 DNA: TGTGCCAGCAGCTATCAGTCAGGGACGCCACCCCTCCACTTT

V gene: TRBV6-1
clone size: .
D gene: .
J gene: TRBJ1-2
CDR3 protein: CASSEAGWTVAAYGYTF
CDR3 DNA: TGTGCCAGCAGTGAAGCGGGGTGGACAGTTGCGGCCTATGGCTACACCTTC

V gene: TRBV7-8
clone size: .
D gene: .
J gene: TRBJ1-1
CDR3 protein: CASSLGPANTEAFF
CDR3 DNA: TGTGCCAGCAGCTTAGGTCCGGCTAACACTGAAGCTTTCTTT

V gene: TRBV6-5
clone size: once
D gene: TRBD1
J gene: TRBJ2-7
CDR3 protein: CASGLRQGPYEQYF
CDR3 DNA: TGTGCCAGCGGACTCCGACAGGGCCCCTACGAGCAGTACTTC

V gene: TRBV2
clone size: few
D gene: .
J gene: TRBJ1-2
CDR3 protein: CASSVDRLYYGYTF
CDR3 DNA: TGTGCCAGCAGTGTTGACAGGTTGTACTATGGCTACACCTTC

V gene: TRBV5-1
clone size: few
D gene: TRBD1
J gene: TRBJ1-1
CDR3 protein: CASSLGTGWAFF
CDR3 DNA: TGCGCCAGCAGCCTAGGGACAGGGTGGGCTTTCTTT

V gene: TRBV9
clone size: .
D gene: .
J gene: TRBJ2-5
CDR3 protein: CASSVAGETQYF
CDR3 DNA: TGTGCCAGCAGCGTAGCCGGGGAGACCCAGTACTTC

V gene: TRBV18
clone size: .
D gene: .
J gene: TRBJ2-1
CDR3 protein: CASSPPNFQISYNEQFF
CDR3 DNA: TGTGCCAGCTCACCACCGAATTTCCAGATCTCCTACAATGAGCAGTTCTTC

V gene: TRBV7-9
clone size: few
D gene: .
J gene: TRBJ1-2
CDR3 protein: CASNVGGTRSYGYTF
CDR3 DNA: TGTGCCAGCAACGTCGGAGGCACTCGTTCTTATGGCTACACCTTC

V gene: TRBV6-6
clone size: .
D gene: .
J gene: TRBJ2-7
CDR3 protein: CASSSVAYEQYF
CDR3 DNA: TGTGCCAGCAGCTCGGTAGCCTACGAGCAGTACTTC

V gene: TRBV5-1
clone size: once
D gene: .
J gene: TRBJ1-1
CDR3 protein: CASSPWEGTEAFF
CDR3 DNA: TGCGCCAGCAGTCCCTGGGAGGGCACTGAAGCTTTCTTT

V gene: TRBV2
clone size: .
D gene: TRBD1
J gene: TRBJ1-2
CDR3 protein: CASSLTGTANYGYTF
CDR3 DNA: TGTGCCAGCAGTCTTACTGGGACAGCTAACTATGGCTACACCTTC

V gene: TRBV5-6
clone size: .
D gene: .
J gene: TRBJ2-6
CDR3 protein: CASSLRDWAGGANVLTF
CDR3 DNA: TGTGCCAGCAGCTTGAGGGATTGGGCTGGTGGGGCCAACGTCCTGACTTTC

V gene: TRBV27
clone size: .
D gene: TRBD2
J gene: TRBJ2-7
CDR3 protein: CASSSQLGTIEQYF
CDR3 DNA: TGTGCCAGCAGTTCGCAGTTAGGGACTATAGAGCAGTACTTC

V gene: TRBV6-6
clone size: .
D gene: .
J gene: TRBJ1-5
CDR3 protein: CASSYGEGGNQPQHF
CDR3 DNA: TGTGCCAGCAGTTACGGGGAGGGGGGCAATCAGCCCCAGCATTTT

V gene: TRBV19
clone size: .
D gene: .
J gene: TRBJ2-1
CDR3 protein: CASSIGGAVEQFF
CDR3 DNA: TGTGCCAGTAGTATAGGGGGGGCGGTCGAACAGTTCTTC

V gene: TRBV3-1/TRBV3-2
clone size: .
D gene: .
J gene: TRBJ1-1
CDR3 protein: CASSPRGGNTEAFF
CDR3 DNA: TGTGCCAGCAGCCCCCGTGGGGGGAACACTGAAGCTTTCTTT

V gene: TRBV29-1
clone size: .
D gene: .
J gene: TRBJ2-7
CDR3 protein: CSVGGNAYEQYF
CDR3 DNA: TGCAGCGTAGGTGGAAACGCCTACGAGCAGTACTTC

V gene: TRBV18
clone size: few
D gene: TRBD1
J gene: TRBJ2-7
CDR3 protein: CASSLDRLNEQYF
CDR3 DNA: TGTGCCAGCTCACTGGACAGGCTCAACGAGCAGTACTTC

V gene: TRBV29-1
clone size: .
D gene: .
J gene: TRBJ1-4
CDR3 protein: CSVESGGREKLFF
CDR3 DNA: TGCAGCGTTGAATCCGGGGGCCGCGAAAAACTGTTTTTT

V gene: TRBV5-1
clone size: .
D gene: .
J gene: TRBJ2-5
CDR3 protein: CASSLTGRATETQYF
CDR3 DNA: TGCGCCAGCAGCTTAACGGGCAGGGCGACGGAGACCCAGTACTTC

V gene: TRBV2
clone size: .
D gene: .
J gene: TRBJ2-5
CDR3 protein: CASSEWETQYF
CDR3 DNA: TGTGCCAGCAGTGAATGGGAGACCCAGTACTTC

V gene: TRBV4-1
clone size: .
D gene: .
J gene: TRBJ1-4
CDR3 protein: CASSVYGEKLFF
CDR3 DNA: TGCGCCAGTAGCGTTTATGGCGAAAAACTGTTTTTT

V gene: TRBV30
clone size: .
D gene: .
J gene: TRBJ1-2
CDR3 protein: CAWTGADKEYGYTF
CDR3 DNA: TGTGCCTGGACAGGAGCAGATAAGGAGTATGGCTACACCTTC

V gene: TRBV5-6
clone size: .
D gene: TRBD1
J gene: TRBJ1-6
CDR3 protein: CASRQKEDRSSYNSPLHF
CDR3 DNA: TGTGCCAGCCGTCAGAAGGAGGACAGGAGCTCCTATAATTCACCCCTCCACTTT

V gene: TRBV15
clone size: .
D gene: .
J gene: TRBJ1-1
CDR3 protein: CATSRVLNTEAFF
CDR3 DNA: TGTGCCACCAGCAGAGTACTGAACACTGAAGCTTTCTTT

V gene: TRBV7-8
clone size: .
D gene: TRBD1
J gene: TRBJ1-6
CDR3 protein: CASSLLLTGSGSPLHF
CDR3 DNA: TGTGCCAGCAGCCTCCTCTTGACAGGGTCAGGTTCACCCCTCCACTTT

V gene: TRBV19
clone size: .
D gene: TRBD2
J gene: TRBJ2-2
CDR3 protein: CASTPGLGKGAGELFF
CDR3 DNA: TGTGCCAGTACTCCGGGACTAGGAAAAGGCGCCGGGGAGCTGTTTTTT

V gene: TRBV3-1/TRBV3-2
clone size: .
D gene: .
J gene: TRBJ2-1
CDR3 protein: CASSRPSYNEQFF
CDR3 DNA: TGTGCCAGCAGCCGACCATCCTATAATGAGCAGTTCTTC

V gene: TRBV19
clone size: .
D gene: .
J gene: TRBJ1-1
CDR3 protein: CASSMSPTEAFF
CDR3 DNA: TGTGCCAGTAGTATGAGTCCGACTGAAGCTTTCTTT

V gene: TRBV25-1
clone size: .
D gene: .
J gene: TRBJ1-4
CDR3 protein: CASSLREEKLFF
CDR3 DNA: TGTGCCAGCAGTTTGCGGGAAGAAAAACTGTTTTTT

V gene: TRBV7-2
clone size: .
D gene: .
J gene: TRBJ2-7
CDR3 protein: CASSSAGQRGYEQYF
CDR3 DNA: TGTGCCAGCAGCTCGGCGGGCCAACGGGGTTACGAGCAGTACTTC

V gene: TRBV5-4
clone size: .
D gene: TRBD2
J gene: TRBJ2-7
CDR3 protein: CASKLAGGGEQYF
CDR3 DNA: TGTGCCAGCAAACTAGCGGGAGGGGGCGAGCAGTACTTC

V gene: TRBV4-2
clone size: .
D gene: TRBD2
J gene: TRBJ2-1
CDR3 protein: CASSQEASGGIEQFF
CDR3 DNA: TGTGCCAGCAGCCAAGAGGCTAGCGGGGGCATTGAGCAGTTCTTC

V gene: TRBV7-2
clone size: few
D gene: TRBD1
J gene: TRBJ2-1
CDR3 protein: CASSLGGPGQVYNEQFF
CDR3 DNA: TGTGCCAGCAGCTTAGGGGGACCGGGACAGGTCTACAATGAGCAGTTCTTC

V gene: TRBV6-2/TRBV6-3
clone size: .
D gene: .
J gene: TRBJ2-7
CDR3 protein: CASSYGTLRRGLSYEQYF
CDR3 DNA: TGTGCCAGCAGTTACGGTACTCTTCGGCGGGGGCTATCCTACGAGCAGTACTTC

V gene: TRBV6-5
clone size: .
D gene: .
J gene: TRBJ2-7
CDR3 protein: CASSYSGRSTFYEQYF
CDR3 DNA: TGTGCCAGCAGTTACTCTGGCAGGTCGACCTTCTACGAGCAGTACTTC

V gene: TRBV28
clone size: .
D gene: .
J gene: TRBJ2-2
CDR3 protein: CASSSLQGGGLFF
CDR3 DNA: TGTGCCAGCAGTTCCTTACAGGGAGGGGGGCTGTTTTTT

V gene: TRBV20-1
clone size: .
D gene: .
J gene: TRBJ2-7
CDR3 protein: CSASGGYEQYF
CDR3 DNA: TGCAGTGCTAGCGGAGGGTACGAGCAGTACTTC

V gene: TRBV10-2
clone size: .
D gene: .
J gene: TRBJ1-1
CDR3 protein: CASRSRSLSGNTEAFF
CDR3 DNA: TGCGCCAGCAGGTCACGGTCGTTGAGTGGGAACACTGAAGCTTTCTTT

V gene: TRBV5-1
clone size: once
D gene: TRBD1
J gene: TRBJ1-4
CDR3 protein: CASSYNRGTNEKLFF
CDR3 DNA: TGCGCCAGCAGCTACAACAGGGGTACTAATGAAAAACTGTTTTTT

V gene: TRBV6-1
clone size: .
D gene: TRBD2
J gene: TRBJ2-3
CDR3 protein: CASSEALLAGVSDTQYF
CDR3 DNA: TGTGCCAGCAGTGAAGCGCTTCTAGCGGGGGTTTCAGATACGCAGTATTTT

V gene: TRBV4-2
clone size: .
D gene: TRBD2
J gene: TRBJ2-2
CDR3 protein: CASSPTSGEELFF
CDR3 DNA: TGTGCCAGCAGCCCGACTAGCGGCGAGGAGCTGTTTTTT

V gene: TRBV7-8
clone size: .
D gene: TRBD1
J gene: TRBJ2-7
CDR3 protein: CASSLGTGRSYEQYF
CDR3 DNA: TGTGCCAGCAGCTTAGGGACAGGCCGTTCCTACGAGCAGTACTTC

V gene: TRBV6-5
clone size: few
D gene: .
J gene: TRBJ1-2
CDR3 protein: CASSFQGSGNYGYTF
CDR3 DNA: TGTGCCAGCAGTTTCCAGGGATCTGGAAACTATGGCTACACCTTC

V gene: TRBV4-2
clone size: .
D gene: TRBD2
J gene: TRBJ2-1
CDR3 protein: CASRASGSSYNEQFF
CDR3 DNA: TGTGCCAGCAGGGCTAGCGGAAGCTCCTACAATGAGCAGTTCTTC

V gene: TRBV4-1
clone size: once
D gene: TRBD1
J gene: TRBJ1-5
CDR3 protein: CASSQGSGQGARSNQPQHF
CDR3 DNA: TGCGCCAGCAGCCAAGGCTCGGGACAGGGGGCGCGTAGCAATCAGCCCCAGCATTTT

V gene: TRBV11-2
clone size: .
D gene: .
J gene: TRBJ2-7
CDR3 protein: CASSNRVYEQYF
CDR3 DNA: TGTGCCAGCAGCAACCGCGTCTACGAGCAGTACTTC

V gene: TRBV5-4
clone size: .
D gene: TRBD2
J gene: TRBJ2-5
CDR3 protein: CASSSVGGGRETQYF
CDR3 DNA: TGTGCCAGCAGCTCCGTTGGGGGCGGGAGGGAGACCCAGTACTTC

V gene: TRBV7-9
clone size: .
D gene: TRBD2
J gene: TRBJ2-7
CDR3 protein: CASSGLTSGSYEQYF
CDR3 DNA: TGTGCCAGCAGCGGTTTGACTAGCGGTTCCTACGAGCAGTACTTC